These 31 T cell receptor beta chains came from one sample sequenced in a study of cytotoxic CD8 clonotypes in ibrutinib-treated CLL. Sequencing used immunoSEQ multiplex PCR; TCRdb keeps in-frame clones, though not all of them. The sample holds about 160,000 clones, 81% seen once. The sequenced sample was PBMCs, obtained after 12 months of ibrutinib treatment. The receptor source for this set is a human donor with chronic lymphocytic leukemia.

The J gene is TRBJ2-7, the V gene TRBV2; D ambiguous. The CDR3 consists of 14 residues. CDR1 is SNHLY and CDR2 is FYNNEI in the germline V gene. V gave up 1 base and J gave up 6 bases, with 13 bases separating them. The CDR3 DNA reads as TGTGCCAGCAGTGAAGAAATCAGACCCATCGAGCAGTACTTC. This encodes CASSEEIRPIEQYF. Full variable domain (rest looked up from reference TRBV2 and TRBJ2-7): EPEVTQTPSHQVTQMGQEVILRCVPISNHLYFYWYRQILGQKVEFLVSFYNNEISEKSEIFDDQFSVERPDGSNFTLKIRSTKLEDSAMYFCASSEEIRPIEQYFGPGTRLTVT.

The rearrangement links TRBV6-5 to TRBJ1-4, with 7 bases aligning to TRBD1. CDR3 size: 15 residues. Germline CDR1 MNHEY, CDR2 SVGAGI. V dropped 4 bases and J dropped 5; count of bases not matched to a gene: 7. CDR3 DNA sequence: TGTGCCAGCAGTTCCCGACAGGGCGGGAATGAAAAACTGTTTTTT. This sequence encodes CASSSRQGGNEKLFF.

The chain links TRBV4-3 to TRBJ1-2; D ambiguous. Germline lookup yields CDR1 LGHNA and CDR2 YSLEER. The CDR3 is made up of 13 amino acids. Trimming removed 4 bases at V and 3 bases at J, with 9 bases between. The CDR3 nucleotides are TGCGCCAGCAGCCCGGTAGGGTACTATGGCTACACCTTC. Translating gives CASSPVGYYGYTF.

This clone came up once. This rearrangement joins TRBV27 to TRBJ2-1; D uncertain. Germline V CDR1 and CDR2: MNHEY, SMNVEV (reference sequence). The V end lost 1 base, the J end lost 6 bases, and 19 bases lay between the germline ends. The CDR3 totals 17 residues. CDR3 DNA: TGTGCCAGCAGTTTATATCGGGCCACCCCACCGGGCAATGAGCAGTTCTTC. The encoded protein is CASSLYRATPPGNEQFF.

Concerning this clone itself: The junction differs from germline at one of its ends, possibly a read error. This chain links TRBV15 with TRBJ2-3; 9 bases agree with TRBD1. Germline V gene sequence: CDR1 LNHNV, CDR2 YYDKDF (reference sequence). The length of the CDR3 is 15 residues. The DNA of the CDR3 is TGTGCCGCCAGCAGAGAACAGGGGGCCACAGATACGCAGTATTTT. It codes for CAASREQGATDTQYF.

This chain joins TRBV7-9 and TRBJ1-5, with a tentative D call TRBD1 (5 bases). Germline V CDR1 and CDR2: SEHNR, FQNEAQ (reference sequence). The CDR3 sequence is 17 residues long. The V end lost 5 bases, the J end lost 2 bases, and 19 bases lay between the germline ends. The CDR3 protein is CASSPDSILRGNQPQHF. CDR3 nucleotides: TGTGCCAGCAGCCCTGACAGTATCCTTCGGGGCAATCAGCCCCAGCATTTT.

This chain joins TRBV5-1 and TRBJ1-1; D is perhaps TRBD1 (5 bases). The CDR3 sequence is 17 residues long. The V end was cut by 3 bases, the J end by 6 bases, with 24 bases between. Germline values: CDR1 SGHRS, CDR2 YFSETQ. CDR3 sequence (DNA): TGCGCCAGCAGCTCCGCCTACGTCGGAGGTCTAGGGGCTGAAGCTTTCTTT. Its translation: CASSSAYVGGLGAEAFF.

V usage is TRBV5-1 and J usage is TRBJ2-1; 13 bases are a match to TRBD2. Germline V gene sequence: CDR1 SGHRS, CDR2 YFSETQ. This CDR3 is built from 15 residues. V trimming: 6 bases; J trimming: 9 bases; junction bases outside the gene matches: 9. CDR3 sequence reads: CASTWTSGSVREQFF. For the CDR3, the DNA is TGCGCCAGCACCTGGACTAGCGGGAGTGTCCGTGAGCAGTTCTTC.

This clone was detected a few times. This chain links TRBV7-9 with TRBJ2-5; no firm D call. From germline, CDR1 is SEHNR and CDR2 FQNEAQ (reference sequence). V lost 3 bases and J 1 base, leaving 3 bases between the germline ends. The CDR3 is 12 amino acids. The CDR3 DNA sequence: TGTGCCAGCAGCTTCAGCCAAGAGACCCAGTACTTC. It is translated as CASSFSQETQYF.

The gene calls are TRBV6-5 and TRBJ1-2, with D perhaps matching TRBD1 (5 bases). Trimming cost V 4 bases and J 4 bases, with 13 bases left between them. The CDR3 is 14 amino acids. Per the germline V gene, CDR1 is MNHEY and CDR2 is SVGAGI. CDR3 sequence: CASSSAGLSYGYTF. Written as DNA, the CDR3 is TGTGCCAGCAGTTCGGCAGGGCTCTCCTATGGCTACACCTTC.

The genes are TRBV5-1 and TRBJ2-3, with TRBD2 matching 11 bases. Germline lookup yields CDR1 SGHRS and CDR2 YFSETQ. V was clipped by 4 bases and J by 2 bases; unmatched bases: 6. The CDR3 is made up of 16 amino acids. The CDR3, as DNA: TGCGCCAGCAGCATCGGGACTAGCGGAAACACAGATACGCAGTATTTT. Translating it yields CASSIGTSGNTDTQYF.

The rearrangement links TRBV18 to TRBJ1-2; TRBD1 matches 8 bases. The CDR3 contains 14 residues. V was clipped by 4 bases and J by 6 bases; unmatched bases: 7. Germline lookup yields CDR1 KGHSH and CDR2 LQKENI. The CDR3 DNA reads as TGTGCCAGCTCACTAGCCCAGGGGGCACATGGCTACACCTTC. It translates to CASSLAQGAHGYTF.

Note on this clone: At one end, the junction sequence differs from germline, possibly due to a read error. The chain is built from TRBV30 and TRBJ2-7, with TRBD2 as a possible D gene (5 bases). This CDR3 comprises 12 residues. The germline V gene encodes CDR1 GTSNPN and CDR2 SVGIG (reference sequence). As DNA, the CDR3 is TGTGCCTGGAGTAAACCTCGATTCGGGGAGAGCTTC. Translating it yields CAWSKPRFGESF.

The chain recombines TRBV19 with TRBJ1-1, with D unresolved. The CDR3 runs 13 residues. The germline V and J ends were trimmed by 6 bases and 7 bases, with 15 bases remaining between them. Germline CDR1 LNHDA, CDR2 SQIVND (reference sequence). The CDR3 protein is CASRLDSTNEAFF. CDR3 DNA sequence: TGTGCCAGTAGGCTTGATAGTACCAATGAAGCTTTCTTT.

This clone was observed a handful of times. This specimen includes other DNA sequences encoding the same CDR3. This chain uses TRBV28 with TRBJ2-7; 8 nucleotides agree with TRBD1. This CDR3 has 14 amino acids. Per germline, CDR1 MDHEN and CDR2 SYDVKM. The J segment lost 4 bases and the V segment lost 6 bases, leaving 8 bases of the junction unmatched. Here the CDR3 reads CASSSPDRAYEQYF. The CDR3 bases are TGTGCCAGCAGCTCCCCGGACAGGGCATACGAGCAGTACTTC. The complete variable domain, with remaining parts taken from reference TRBV28 and TRBJ2-7, reads DVKVTQSSRYLVKRTGEKVFLECVQDMDHENMFWYRQDPGLGLRLIYFSYDVKMKEKGDIPEGYSVSREKKERFSLILESASTNQTSMYLCASSSPDRAYEQYFGPGTRLTVT.

The chain joins TRBV20-1 to TRBJ1-2; D remains unclear. There are 11 residues in the CDR3. V was pared by 2 bases and J by 8 bases, with 9 bases between. Germline-derived CDR1 and CDR2 are DFQATT and SNEGSKA (reference sequence). The CDR3 here is CSARPTLGYTF. The CDR3 DNA reads as TGCAGTGCTAGACCCACTTTGGGCTACACCTTC.

The chain has TRBV28 and TRBJ2-1; no clear D. Germline lookup yields CDR1 MDHEN and CDR2 SYDVKM. Trimming removed 2 bases at V and 7 bases at J, with 12 bases between. This CDR3 contains 14 residues. CDR3 sequence reads: CASSLVRLRNEQFF. The CDR3, as DNA: TGTGCCAGCAGTTTAGTAAGGCTTCGGAATGAGCAGTTCTTC.

V usage is TRBV29-1 and J usage is TRBJ1-2, with a weak D call TRBD1 (5 bases). CDR1 is SQVTM and CDR2 is ANQGSEA in the germline V gene. V lost 4 bases, J lost 4 bases, and 19 bases lay in between. This CDR3 contains 15 residues. The CDR3 coding sequence is TGCAGCGTTGTTGACAAGGAGGGGATCGGCTATGGCTACACCTTC. Protein: CSVVDKEGIGYGYTF.

CDR3 sequence (DNA): TGTGCCAGCAACCCGGCGGGGGCGGCCTATGGCTACACCTTC. Its translation: CASNPAGAAYGYTF. The chain couples TRBV28 to TRBJ1-2, with a weak D call TRBD1 (6 bases). Germline V gene lookup returns CDR1 MDHEN and CDR2 SYDVKM. The V gene lost 7 bases and the J gene lost 4 bases, with 16 bases spanning the gap. The CDR3 has 14 amino acids.

With respect to this clone: Other DNA sequences of this sample code for an identical CDR3. The chain joins TRBV4-2 to TRBJ2-3; D unresolved. V lost 1 base and J lost 5, with 4 bases in between. From germline, CDR1 is LGHNA and CDR2 YNFKEQ. The length of the CDR3 is 12 residues. The CDR3 is CASSQGGDTQYF. In nucleotides, the CDR3 is TGTGCCAGCAGCCAAGGTGGAGATACGCAGTATTTT.

This clone was recorded only once. The chain uses TRBV19 and TRBJ1-6, with unresolved D. Germline CDR1 LNHDA, CDR2 SQIVND (reference sequence). V lost 7 bases, J lost 5 bases, and 12 bases lay in between. This CDR3 contains 14 residues. This CDR3 is CASTKDGDNSPLHF. The DNA for the CDR3 is TGTGCCAGTACTAAGGACGGGGATAATTCACCCCTCCACTTT.

J is TRBJ2-3 and V is TRBV6-4, with D uncertain. Deletions cut 6 bases from V and 0 bases from J, with 7 bases between. Germline V gene data show CDR1 as MRHNA and CDR2 as SNTAGT. The length of the CDR3 is 13 residues. The DNA for the CDR3 is TGTGCCAGCAGCCCCTTTAGCACAGATACGCAGTATTTT. Its protein is CASSPFSTDTQYF.

The genes are TRBV4-1 and TRBJ1-2, with 7 bases that match TRBD1. Unmatched junction bases numbered 5, after V lost 2 bases and J lost 2 bases. Germline CDR1 is MGHRA and CDR2 is YSYEKL. This CDR3 has 15 residues. DNA for the CDR3: TGCGCCAGCAGCCAATCGGGGACAGTGAACTATGGCTACACCTTC. This gives the protein CASSQSGTVNYGYTF.

The V gene is TRBV4-3, the J gene TRBJ1-5, with D tentatively TRBD1 (6 bases). CDR1 is LGHNA, CDR2 YSLEER, per germline. V lost 4 bases and J 0 bases, leaving 19 bases between the germline ends. The CDR3 has 18 amino acids. CDR3 in amino acids: CASSPRGGKGYSNQPQHF. In DNA form, the CDR3 reads TGCGCCAGCAGCCCCAGAGGGGGGAAGGGTTATAGCAATCAGCCCCAGCATTTT.

The chain recombines TRBV28 with TRBJ1-2; D perhaps matches TRBD1 (5 bases). This CDR3 is built from 14 residues. In germline, CDR1 is MDHEN, CDR2 SYDVKM. V dropped 5 bases and J dropped 8 bases, with 18 bases sitting between them. The CDR3 nucleotides are TGTGCCAGCAGTAAGCGGGGAGGGACCTGGGGCTACACCTTC. It codes for CASSKRGGTWGYTF.

V usage is TRBV7-6 and J usage is TRBJ2-5; TRBD2 aligns across 8 bases. Unmatched junction bases numbered 8, after V lost 8 bases and J lost 3 bases. Germline V lookup: CDR1 SGHVS, CDR2 FNYEAQ. The CDR3 is 14 amino acids. DNA of the CDR3: TGTGCCAGCGCCCCCCCGGGGGGGGAAGAGACCCAGTACTTC. Residues: CASAPPGGEETQYF.

This clone was counted once. The chain couples TRBV27 to TRBJ2-3; D is unresolved. V shed 3 bases and J shed 0 bases, with 4 bases lying between them. The CDR3 totals 13 residues. CDR1 and CDR2 (germline): MNHEY, SMNVEV (reference sequence). The CDR3 DNA sequence: TGTGCCAGCAGTTTTGGGAGCACAGATACGCAGTATTTT. Residues: CASSFGSTDTQYF.

This clone was found a few times. The chain joins TRBV18 to TRBJ2-7, with D tentatively TRBD1 or TRBD2 (6 bases each). Trimming left V 6 bases short and J 2 bases short, with 17 bases between. The CDR3 contains 15 residues. In germline, CDR1 is KGHSH, CDR2 LQKENI. As DNA, the CDR3 is TGTGCCAGCTCCAGGACGAGGGGGGACACCTACGAGCAGTACTTC. It specifies CASSRTRGDTYEQYF.

This clone was observed once. The chain uses TRBV9 and TRBJ2-4, with unresolved D. With 4 bases removed from V and 5 bases from J, the gap between germline ends came to 13 bases. The CDR3 is 14 residues long. Germline loops: CDR1 SGDLS, CDR2 YYNGEE. The CDR3 DNA sequence: TGTGCCAGCAGCCTGAGTACGGACCAAAACATTCAGTACTTC. Protein sequence: CASSLSTDQNIQYF.

The gene calls are TRBV7-2 and TRBJ1-2, with unresolved D. Germline V gene lookup returns CDR1 SGHTA and CDR2 FQGNSA. The CDR3 has 15 residues. V dropped 8 bases and J dropped 4 bases, with 20 bases sitting between them. CDR3 sequence reads: CASSSSRAALYGYTF. The CDR3, as DNA: TGTGCCAGCTCGAGCTCTAGGGCGGCCCTCTATGGCTACACCTTC.

The rearrangement links TRBV28 to TRBJ2-3; 9 nucleotides align to TRBD2. Germline V gene sequence: CDR1 MDHEN, CDR2 SYDVKM. Trimming took 6 bases from V and 2 from J; bases not matched to a gene: 15. This CDR3 is built from 18 residues. The CDR3 DNA follows: TGTGCCAGCAGCCCCCTGGGTAGCGGGGGACCCTCCACAGATACGCAGTATTTT. Translating gives CASSPLGSGGPSTDTQYF.